The clone carrying this T cell receptor (beta chain) was counted ten times or more. The entry originates in a study of response to subunit inactivated influenza vaccine. TCRdb independently ran MiXCR on the RT-PCR reads; one entry per CDR3 protein. Among 400,000 to 650,000 distinct CDR3 sequences listed, 6% to 9% were seen once. This specimen consisted of PBMCs from blood, obtained 23 months after vaccination. This TCR came from a man aged 50-75 years who received an inactivated influenza vaccine.

CDR3 bases: TGCAGTGCTAGAGATCTGGAGAGACTAGCGGGAGAGGGGCAGTTCTTC. This encodes CSARDLERLAGEGQFF. This chain uses TRBV20-1 with TRBJ2-1; 12 positions match TRBD2. Germline lookup yields CDR1 DFQATT and CDR2 SNEGSKA (reference sequence). J was trimmed by 12 bases and V by 0 bases; bases with no gene match: 12. This CDR3 contains 16 residues.